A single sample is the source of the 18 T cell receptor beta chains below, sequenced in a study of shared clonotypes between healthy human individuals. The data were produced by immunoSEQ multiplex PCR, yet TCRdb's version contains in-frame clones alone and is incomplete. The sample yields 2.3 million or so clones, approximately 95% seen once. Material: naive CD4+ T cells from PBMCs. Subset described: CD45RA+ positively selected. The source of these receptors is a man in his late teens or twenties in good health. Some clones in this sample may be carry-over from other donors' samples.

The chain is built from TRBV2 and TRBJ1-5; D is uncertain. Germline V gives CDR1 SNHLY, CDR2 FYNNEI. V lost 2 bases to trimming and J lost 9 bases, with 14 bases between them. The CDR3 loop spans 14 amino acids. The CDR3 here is CASSEMEGVGPQHF. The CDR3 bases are TGTGCCAGCAGTGAAATGGAGGGTGTGGGGCCCCAGCATTTT. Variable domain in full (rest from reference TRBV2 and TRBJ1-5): EPEVTQTPSHQVTQMGQEVILRCVPISNHLYFYWYRQILGQKVEFLVSFYNNEISEKSEIFDDQFSVERPDGSNFTLKIRSTKLEDSAMYFCASSEMEGVGPQHFGDGTRLSIL.

Here the CDR3 reads CASSSFRTNYGYTF. In DNA form, the CDR3 reads TGTGCCAGCAGTTCCTTCCGGACAAACTATGGCTACACCTTC. The gene calls are TRBV28 and TRBJ1-2, with D perhaps matching TRBD1 (5 bases). V lost 4 bases and J 2 bases, leaving 11 bases between the germline ends. This CDR3 has 14 amino acids. Per germline, CDR1 MDHEN and CDR2 SYDVKM.

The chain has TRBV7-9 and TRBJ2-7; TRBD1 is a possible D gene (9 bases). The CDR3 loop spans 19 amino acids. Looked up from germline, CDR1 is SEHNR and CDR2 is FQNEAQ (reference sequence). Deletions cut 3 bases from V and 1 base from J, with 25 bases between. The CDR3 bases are TGTGCCAGCAGCTTGGGGGGACAGGGTAAACTAGCGGTATCCTACGAGCAGTACTTC. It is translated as CASSLGGQGKLAVSYEQYF.

The CDR3 spells CASSFPRGQLYGYTF. The CDR3 nucleotides are TGTGCCAGCAGCTTTCCTAGGGGACAGCTCTATGGCTACACCTTC. The chain is built from TRBV7-2 and TRBJ1-2, with 7 positions matching TRBD1. This CDR3 contains 15 residues. V dropped 3 bases and J dropped 4; count of bases not matched to a gene: 8. CDR1 is SGHTA and CDR2 is FQGNSA in the germline V gene. Complete variable domain (other parts from reference TRBV7-2 and TRBJ1-2): GAGVSQSPSNKVTEKGKDVELRCDPISGHTALYWYRQSLGQGLEFLIYFQGNSAPDKSGLPSDRFSAERTGGSVSTLTIQRTQQEDSAVYLCASSFPRGQLYGYTFGSGTRLTVV.

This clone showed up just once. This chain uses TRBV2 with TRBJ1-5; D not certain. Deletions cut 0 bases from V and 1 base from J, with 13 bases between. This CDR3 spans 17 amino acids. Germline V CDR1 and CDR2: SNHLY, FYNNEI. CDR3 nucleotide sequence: TGTGCCAGCAGTGAAGCCCTGGACCGGAGGAGCAATCAGCCCCAGCATTTT. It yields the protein CASSEALDRRSNQPQHF.

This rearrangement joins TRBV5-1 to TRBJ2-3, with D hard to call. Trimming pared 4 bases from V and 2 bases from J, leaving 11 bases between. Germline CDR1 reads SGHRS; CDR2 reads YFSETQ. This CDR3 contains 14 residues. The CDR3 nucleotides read TGCGCCAGCAGCGGCCCGGGCCACACAGATACGCAGTATTTT. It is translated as CASSGPGHTDTQYF.

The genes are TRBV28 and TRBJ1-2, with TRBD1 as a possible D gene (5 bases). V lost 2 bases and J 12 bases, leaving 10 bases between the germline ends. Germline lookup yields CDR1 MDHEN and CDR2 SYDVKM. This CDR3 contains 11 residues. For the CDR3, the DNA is TGTGCCAGCAGTTTACAGGGTTCGAACACCTTC. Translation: CASSLQGSNTF.

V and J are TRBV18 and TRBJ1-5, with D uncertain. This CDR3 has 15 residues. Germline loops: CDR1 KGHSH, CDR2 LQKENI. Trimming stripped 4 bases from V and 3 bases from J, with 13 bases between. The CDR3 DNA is TGTGCCAGCTCACGGGCGGGGTTCGACAATCAGCCCCAGCATTTT. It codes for CASSRAGFDNQPQHF.

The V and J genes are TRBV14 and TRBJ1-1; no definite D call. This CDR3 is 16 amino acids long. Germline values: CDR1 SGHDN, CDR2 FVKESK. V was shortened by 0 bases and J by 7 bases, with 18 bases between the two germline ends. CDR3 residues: CASSQETVKGGDEAFF. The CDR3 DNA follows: TGTGCCAGCAGCCAAGAGACCGTCAAGGGTGGAGATGAAGCTTTCTTT.

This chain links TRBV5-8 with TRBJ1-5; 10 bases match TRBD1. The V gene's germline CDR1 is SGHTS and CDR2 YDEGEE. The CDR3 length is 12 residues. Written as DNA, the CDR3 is TGTGTTGGGACAGGGGTCGGTCAGCCCCAGCATTTT. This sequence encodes CVGTGVGQPQHF.

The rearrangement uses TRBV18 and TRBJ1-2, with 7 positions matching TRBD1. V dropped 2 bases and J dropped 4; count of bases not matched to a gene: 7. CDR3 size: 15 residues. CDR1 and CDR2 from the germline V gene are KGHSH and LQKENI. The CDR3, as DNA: TGTGCCAGCTCACCAAGAGTTGAGGGGGCCTATGGCTACACCTTC. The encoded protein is CASSPRVEGAYGYTF.

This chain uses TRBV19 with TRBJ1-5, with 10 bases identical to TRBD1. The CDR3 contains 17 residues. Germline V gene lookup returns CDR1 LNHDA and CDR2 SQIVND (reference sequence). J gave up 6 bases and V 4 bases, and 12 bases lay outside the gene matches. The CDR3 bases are TGTGCCAGTAGTAAGGGGTACCGGGACAGGGGTGGTCAGCCCCAGCATTTT. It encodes CASSKGYRDRGGQPQHF.

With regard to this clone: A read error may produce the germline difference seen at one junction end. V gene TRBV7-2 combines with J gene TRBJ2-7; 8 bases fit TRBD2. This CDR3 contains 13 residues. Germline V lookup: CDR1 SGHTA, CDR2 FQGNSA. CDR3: CASSFGEAGGPNF. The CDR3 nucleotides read TGTGCCAGCAGCTTCGGGGAGGCGGGGGGCCCTAACTTC.

The CDR3, as DNA: TGTGCCAGCAGCTTATTTCAAAGGACACTTCCCTACGAGCAGTACTTC. Amino acids: CASSLFQRTLPYEQYF. The chain combines TRBV7-2 with TRBJ2-7, with D possibly TRBD1 on 5 matching bases. This CDR3 comprises 16 residues. The ends were cut back, 2 bases at V and 2 bases at J, with 16 bases in the middle. Germline CDR1 is SGHTA and CDR2 is FQGNSA.

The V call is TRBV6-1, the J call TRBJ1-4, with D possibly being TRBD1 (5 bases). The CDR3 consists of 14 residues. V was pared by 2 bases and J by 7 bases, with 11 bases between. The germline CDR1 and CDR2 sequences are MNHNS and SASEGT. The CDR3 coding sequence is TGTGCCAGCAGTGAAACCAGGGTTCGTGAAAAACTGTTTTTT. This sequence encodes CASSETRVREKLFF.

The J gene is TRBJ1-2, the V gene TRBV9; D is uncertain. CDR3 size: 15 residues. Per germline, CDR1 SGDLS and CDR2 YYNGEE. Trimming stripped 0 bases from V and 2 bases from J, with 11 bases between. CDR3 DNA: TGTGCCAGCAGCGTAGCGTGGCCAGGCAACTATGGCTACACCTTC. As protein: CASSVAWPGNYGYTF. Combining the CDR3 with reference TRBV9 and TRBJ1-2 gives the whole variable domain DSGVTQTPKHLITATGQRVTLRCSPRSGDLSVYWYQQSLDQGLQFLIQYYNGEERAKGNILERFSAQQFPDLHSELNLSSLELGDSALYFCASSVAWPGNYGYTFGSGTRLTVV.

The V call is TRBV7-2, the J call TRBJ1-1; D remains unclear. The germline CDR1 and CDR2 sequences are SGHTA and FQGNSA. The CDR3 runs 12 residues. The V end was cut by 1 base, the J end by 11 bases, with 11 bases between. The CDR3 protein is CASSLDRVMAFF. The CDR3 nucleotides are TGTGCCAGCAGCTTAGACCGGGTAATGGCTTTCTTT.

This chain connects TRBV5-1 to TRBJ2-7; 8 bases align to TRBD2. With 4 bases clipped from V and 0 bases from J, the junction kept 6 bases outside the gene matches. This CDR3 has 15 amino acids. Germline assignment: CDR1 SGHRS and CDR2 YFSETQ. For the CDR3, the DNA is TGCGCCAGCAGCGCCAGCGGGAGCCGCTCCTACGAGCAGTACTTC. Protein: CASSASGSRSYEQYF.